This passage covers 28 T cell receptor beta chains from one sample sequenced in a study of siplizumab effects on memory and regulatory T cells. Libraries were prepared by immunoSEQ multiplex PCR; TCRdb keeps only in-frame clonotypes and omits some of them. The table has about 72,000 clones, more than 80% seen once. Sequencing input: CD8+ T cells sorted from blood. The receptors originated from a human donor in good health.

The rearrangement links TRBV19 to TRBJ1-5; no firm D call. Germline CDR1 LNHDA, CDR2 SQIVND (reference sequence). CDR3 length equals 13 residues. The V end lost 6 bases, the J end lost 5 bases, and 11 bases lay between the germline ends. CDR3 residues: CASRVALDQPQHF. DNA of the CDR3: TGTGCCAGTAGGGTGGCCCTCGATCAGCCCCAGCATTTT.

This clone was observed a single time. A much bigger clone sits one base away, suggesting this may be a read error. Other DNA sequences of this sample code for an identical CDR3. The CDR3 DNA is TGTGCCAGCAGCCTCTGGAGCGGCCCTTATAATGAGCAGTTCTTC. Translated, it gives CASSLWSGPYNEQFF. The chain links TRBV11-2 to TRBJ2-1; possible D gene TRBD2, 5 bases. Trimming shortened V by 5 bases and J by 7 bases, and 18 bases separated the two germline ends. Germline V gives CDR1 SGHAT, CDR2 FQNNGV. The length of the CDR3 is 15 residues.

The chain recombines TRBV6-4 with TRBJ2-7, with D unresolved. Between the trimmed V and J ends, which lost 5 bases and 6 bases, there was a span of 14 bases. Germline assignment: CDR1 MRHNA and CDR2 SNTAGT. The CDR3 runs 13 residues. CDR3: CASSYLDGVEQYF. DNA for the CDR3: TGTGCCAGCAGTTACCTTGACGGTGTCGAGCAGTACTTC.

V is TRBV5-5 and J is TRBJ1-5, with unresolved D. CDR1 is SGHKS and CDR2 is YYEKEE in the germline V gene (reference sequence). Trimming pared 2 bases from V and 4 bases from J, leaving 10 bases between. This CDR3 is 14 amino acids long. This chain's CDR3 is CASSFVMGNQPQHF. The CDR3 bases are TGTGCCAGCAGCTTCGTTATGGGGAATCAGCCCCAGCATTTT.

The chain employs TRBV11-2 and TRBJ1-3; 7 bases fit TRBD1. The junction had 3 bases not matched to a gene; V was cut back by 1 base and J by 6 bases. This CDR3 has 14 residues. The germline CDR1 and CDR2 sequences are SGHAT and FQNNGV. CDR3 in amino acids: CASSLGGGINTIYF. In DNA, the CDR3 is TGTGCCAGCAGCTTAGGAGGGGGCATAAACACCATATATTTT. Combining the CDR3 with reference TRBV11-2 and TRBJ1-3 gives the whole variable domain EAGVAQSPRYKIIEKRQSVAFWCNPISGHATLYWYQQILGQGPKLLIQFQNNGVVDDSQLPKDRFSAERLKGVDSTLKIQPAKLEDSAVYLCASSLGGGINTIYFGEGSWLTVV.

This chain connects TRBV12-5 to TRBJ1-2; maybe TRBD1 (5 bases). The germline CDR1 and CDR2 sequences are LGHNT and FRNRAP. There are 15 residues in the CDR3. Trimming removed 2 bases at V and 4 bases at J, with 14 bases between. The CDR3 loop is CASGLFQGKSYGYTF. CDR3 nucleotides: TGTGCTAGTGGTTTGTTCCAGGGCAAGAGCTATGGCTACACCTTC.

The chain couples TRBV27 to TRBJ2-5; D might be TRBD2 (7 bases). V lost 3 bases to trimming and J lost 3 bases, with 14 bases between them. CDR1 and CDR2 (germline): MNHEY, SMNVEV (reference sequence). The CDR3 loop spans 15 amino acids. CDR3 residues: CASSLDRGAEETQYF. CDR3 sequence (DNA): TGTGCCAGCAGTTTGGATCGGGGGGCCGAAGAGACCCAGTACTTC.

For the CDR3, the DNA is TGTGCCAGCACGGGGCCGGGACAGGTTTACGAGCAGTACTTC. Translation gives CASTGPGQVYEQYF. The rearrangement joins TRBV7-9 to TRBJ2-7, with 8 bases lining up with TRBD1. The ends lost 7 bases at V and 4 bases at J; junction bases unmatched: 9. Germline V gene sequence: CDR1 SEHNR, CDR2 FQNEAQ (reference sequence). CDR3 size: 14 residues.

The rearrangement links TRBV19 to TRBJ2-1; D might be TRBD1 (5 bases). V lost 0 bases and J 3 bases, leaving 18 bases between the germline ends. CDR3 length equals 18 residues. The germline V gene has CDR1 LNHDA and CDR2 SQIVND (reference sequence). For the CDR3, the DNA is TGTGCCAGTAGTATAGATCTGGTAGGGGCGGCTCTCTACAATGAGCAGTTCTTC. It yields the protein CASSIDLVGAALYNEQFF.

The CDR3 protein is CASSFPKTSDDTQYF. As DNA, the CDR3 is TGTGCCAGCAGCTTTCCGAAAACTAGCGACGATACGCAGTATTTT. The rearrangement links TRBV7-9 to TRBJ2-3; the match to TRBD2 covers 7 bases. Unmatched junction bases numbered 9, after V lost 3 bases and J lost 6 bases. The germline gives CDR1 SEHNR, CDR2 FQNEAQ (reference sequence). The CDR3 is made up of 15 amino acids.

The chain combines TRBV5-1 with TRBJ2-2; 7 bases agree with TRBD1. V dropped 5 bases and J dropped 4; count of bases not matched to a gene: 11. The CDR3 extends over 16 amino acids. The germline gives CDR1 SGHRS, CDR2 YFSETQ. As DNA, the CDR3 is TGCGCCAGCAGTACTCCGGGACAGAGTTTCACCGGGGAGCTGTTTTTT. Its translation is CASSTPGQSFTGELFF.

The chain employs TRBV27 and TRBJ2-1; D might be TRBD2 (6 bases). There are 15 residues in the CDR3. The V gene lost 2 bases and the J gene lost 1 base, with 9 bases spanning the gap. Germline-derived CDR1 and CDR2 are MNHEY and SMNVEV (reference sequence). This CDR3 is CASSLERESYNEQFF. The CDR3 DNA reads TGTGCCAGCAGTTTAGAACGGGAGTCCTACAATGAGCAGTTCTTC.

This chain links TRBV29-1 with TRBJ2-1; 8 bases line up with TRBD2. There are 16 residues in the CDR3. Per the germline V gene, CDR1 is SQVTM and CDR2 is ANQGSEA. J gave up 0 bases and V 3 bases, and 7 bases lay outside the gene matches. Here the CDR3 DNA reads TGCAGCGTTGAGGGAATGAGCGGGAGCTCCTACAATGAGCAGTTCTTC. Residues: CSVEGMSGSSYNEQFF.

J is TRBJ2-5 and V is TRBV19, with 10 bases lining up with TRBD2. CDR3 size: 16 residues. V lost 5 bases to trimming and J lost 0 bases; unmatched junction nucleotides: 6. The V gene's germline CDR1 is LNHDA and CDR2 SQIVND (reference sequence). CDR3 residues: CASSFRTSGDQETQYF. The CDR3 nucleotides are TGTGCCAGTAGTTTTCGGACTAGCGGAGACCAAGAGACCCAGTACTTC.

V gene TRBV6-5 combines with J gene TRBJ1-5; 10 bases fit TRBD1. CDR3 length: 14 residues. CDR1 and CDR2 from the germline V gene are MNHEY and SVGAGI. V lost 6 bases and J lost 5; bases outside the gene matches: 4. CDR3: CASSRTGGYQPQHF. The DNA of the CDR3 is TGTGCCAGCAGCCGGACAGGGGGTTATCAGCCCCAGCATTTT.

DNA of the CDR3: TGTGCCAGCAGCTTTCAACAGGGGGCCTACGAGCAGTACTTC. Amino acids: CASSFQQGAYEQYF. The V gene is TRBV11-3, the J gene TRBJ2-7; TRBD1 agrees at 8 bases. The junction had 3 bases not matched to a gene; V was cut back by 3 bases and J by 2 bases. CDR3 size: 14 residues. CDR1 is SGHNT, CDR2 YENEEA, per germline.

The chain combines TRBV12-5 with TRBJ2-1, with D tentatively TRBD2 (5 bases). Trimming stripped 2 bases from V and 9 bases from J, with 17 bases between. The germline V gene has CDR1 LGHNT and CDR2 FRNRAP. CDR3 length: 15 amino acids. Here the CDR3 DNA reads TGTGCTAGTGGTTTGAGTCCCCCCAGCGGATCTGAGCAGTTCTTC. Translated, it gives CASGLSPPSGSEQFF.

CDR3 DNA sequence: TGTGCCAGCACCCACTCCACGGGGGGGAGGGAGCAGTACTTC. Residues: CASTHSTGGREQYF. This chain connects TRBV6-6 to TRBJ2-7, with 8 bases identical to TRBD2. J gave up 7 bases and V 7 bases, and 12 bases lay outside the gene matches. Germline V gene lookup returns CDR1 MNHNY and CDR2 SVGAGI (reference sequence). This CDR3 has 14 residues.

This clone occurred once. The chain is built from TRBV4-1 and TRBJ1-2; no clear D. V was cut by 1 base and J by 4 bases, with 13 bases left in between. Germline lookup yields CDR1 MGHRA and CDR2 YSYEKL. This CDR3 region has 15 residues. The CDR3 nucleotides read TGCGCCAGCAGCCAAGTCGAGAACCAACTCTATGGCTACACCTTC. It codes for CASSQVENQLYGYTF.

The CDR3 here is CASGLLAYNEQFF. The CDR3 DNA reads TGTGCTAGTGGTTTGCTAGCGTACAATGAGCAGTTCTTC. V is TRBV12-5 and J is TRBJ2-1; D perhaps matches TRBD2 (6 bases). Germline values: CDR1 LGHNT, CDR2 FRNRAP. V gave up 2 bases and J gave up 4 bases, with 6 bases separating them. The CDR3 consists of 13 residues.

The table lists this clone with a count of one. J is TRBJ2-2 and V is TRBV4-1, with D uncertain. The length of the CDR3 is 16 residues. V lost 0 bases to trimming and J lost 7 bases, with 15 bases between them. Germline lookup yields CDR1 MGHRA and CDR2 YSYEKL. The CDR3, as DNA: TGCGCCAGCAGCCAAGATTATTACTCCCCCAGCGGGGAGCTGTTTTTT. Protein: CASSQDYYSPSGELFF.

The chain carries TRBV5-4 and TRBJ2-7, with 7 bases identical to TRBD1. Germline CDR1 reads SGHNT; CDR2 reads YYREEE (reference sequence). Trimming removed 4 bases from V and 2 bases from J; junction bases left unmatched: 6. The CDR3 is made up of 14 amino acids. CDR3 loop: CASSLGTVTYEQYF. CDR3 coding DNA: TGTGCCAGCAGCCTAGGGACAGTAACCTACGAGCAGTACTTC.

The rearrangement joins TRBV14 to TRBJ2-3, with a tentative D call TRBD2 (6 bases). The CDR3 contains 17 residues. The V end was cut by 0 bases, the J end by 1 base, with 14 bases between. From germline, CDR1 is SGHDN and CDR2 FVKESK. The CDR3 DNA is TGTGCCAGCAGCCAAGATCTCCTAGCGAGGCGCACAGATACGCAGTATTTT. Its translation: CASSQDLLARRTDTQYF.

This rearrangement joins TRBV27 to TRBJ2-3; D possibly corresponds to TRBD1 (6 bases). The ends were cut back, 8 bases at V and 2 bases at J, with 14 bases in the middle. Germline assignment: CDR1 MNHEY and CDR2 SMNVEV (reference sequence). The CDR3 consists of 14 residues. As DNA, the CDR3 is TGTGCCAGCTACCCCGGGACACTCACAGATACGCAGTATTTT. It translates to CASYPGTLTDTQYF.

The genes are TRBV6-5 and TRBJ2-1; D uncertain. Germline-derived CDR1 and CDR2 are MNHEY and SVGAGI. V lost 0 bases and J lost 4, with 7 bases in between. This CDR3 has 14 residues. CDR3 coding DNA: TGTGCCAGCAGTTACTCGAGGACGTACAATGAGCAGTTCTTC. Translation gives CASSYSRTYNEQFF.

This rearrangement joins TRBV7-6 to TRBJ2-7, with D hard to call. CDR3 length: 12 residues. Germline CDR1 reads SGHVS; CDR2 reads FNYEAQ. V dropped 5 bases and J dropped 1 base, with 6 bases sitting between them. As DNA, the CDR3 is TGTGCCAGCAGCGCGGAATCCTACGAGCAGTACTTC. It encodes CASSAESYEQYF.

This chain joins TRBV5-4 and TRBJ1-3; 7 nucleotides match TRBD1. Germline V gene data show CDR1 as SGHNT and CDR2 as YYREEE (reference sequence). J was trimmed by 0 bases and V by 4 bases; bases with no gene match: 7. This CDR3 is 16 amino acids long. For the CDR3, the DNA is TGTGCCAGCAGCGGACCGGGACAGAGCTCTGGAAACACCATATATTTT. Amino acids: CASSGPGQSSGNTIYF.

The V and J genes are TRBV27 and TRBJ2-1; unclear D gene. The germline V gene has CDR1 MNHEY and CDR2 SMNVEV (reference sequence). The CDR3 sequence is 11 residues long. V was trimmed by 5 bases and J by 5 bases, leaving 4 bases between them. CDR3 in amino acids: CASSRHNEQFF. The CDR3 coding sequence is TGTGCCAGCAGTCGGCACAATGAGCAGTTCTTC.